These 20 T cell receptor beta chains were all obtained from the same sample, sequenced in a study of naive and memory T cell subsets. Two oligonucleotides, mixed equimolar, formed the beta constant-region primer covering TRBC1 and TRBC2. TCRdb re-called the UMI-ligation and nested PCR reads through MiXCR, storing one row per CDR3 protein. Counted here are 150,000 or so distinct CDR3 sequences, approximately 17% occurring once; the ten biggest clones make up about 0.15%. Specimen: naive CD4+ T cells from blood. The receptors stem from a human donor in good health.

This clonotype was found a few times. The rearrangement uses TRBV11-3 and TRBJ2-3, with 9 bases lining up with TRBD1. The ends lost 5 bases at V and 12 bases at J; junction bases unmatched: 18. Per the germline V gene, CDR1 is SGHNT and CDR2 is YENEEA. CDR3 length equals 16 residues. The DNA for the CDR3 is TGTGCCAGCAGCCACAGTAGACAGGGGGAGAGGGGGGTACAGTATTTT. Translation gives CASSHSRQGERGVQYF.

The chain carries TRBV7-9 and TRBJ2-3, with D uncertain. Deletions cut 5 bases from V and 4 bases from J, with 10 bases between. The CDR3 contains 13 residues. CDR1 and CDR2 from the germline V gene are SEHNR and FQNEAQ (reference sequence). CDR3 DNA sequence: TGTGCCAGCAGCCCGACTGGAGCAGATACGCAGTATTTT. Translation gives CASSPTGADTQYF.

V gene TRBV7-9 combines with J gene TRBJ2-1, with 8 bases lining up with TRBD2. Looked up from germline, CDR1 is SEHNR and CDR2 is FQNEAQ (reference sequence). The CDR3 is made up of 14 amino acids. Trimming removed 6 bases from V and 0 bases from J; junction bases left unmatched: 1. Here the CDR3 reads CASRSGSSYNEQFF. For the CDR3, the DNA is TGTGCCAGCAGGAGCGGGAGCTCCTACAATGAGCAGTTCTTC. Using reference TRBV7-9 and TRBJ2-1 for the parts outside the CDR3, the full variable domain is DTGVSQNPRHKITKRGQNVTFRCDPISEHNRLYWYRQTLGQGPEFLTYFQNEAQLEKSRLLSDRFSAERPKGSFSTLEIQRTEQGDSAMYLCASRSGSSYNEQFFGPGTRLTVL.

The CDR3 protein is CSAGQGNYEQYF. CDR3 nucleotide sequence: TGCAGTGCCGGACAGGGGAATTACGAGCAGTACTTC. This chain uses TRBV20-1 with TRBJ2-7; TRBD1 agrees at 9 bases. Germline V gene lookup returns CDR1 DFQATT and CDR2 SNEGSKA (reference sequence). V gave up 6 bases and J gave up 4 bases; unmatched junction bases: 4. This CDR3 is built from 12 residues.

This clonotype has a count of ten or more. The V gene is TRBV10-3, the J gene TRBJ2-3; 8 nucleotides align to TRBD1. Germline CDR1 reads ENHRY; CDR2 reads SYGVKD. There are 15 residues in the CDR3. V trimming: 11 bases; J trimming: 2 bases; junction bases outside the gene matches: 12. The CDR3 loop reads CAVAAVTGVTDTQYF. The CDR3 DNA sequence: TGTGCCGTCGCAGCGGTGACAGGGGTCACAGATACGCAGTATTTT.

This clonotype was found a few times. This chain uses TRBV6-5 with TRBJ2-7, with D perhaps matching TRBD1 (6 bases). CDR3 size: 13 residues. The V gene lost 10 bases and the J gene lost 2 bases, with 15 bases spanning the gap. CDR1 is MNHEY, CDR2 SVGAGI, per germline. The CDR3 sequence: CATSQGTTYEQYF. CDR3 coding DNA: TGTGCCACCTCACAGGGTACAACCTACGAGCAGTACTTC.

J is TRBJ1-2 and V is TRBV6-5, with TRBD1 as a possible D gene (6 bases). The ends were cut back, 5 bases at V and 6 bases at J, with 16 bases in the middle. Germline loops: CDR1 MNHEY, CDR2 SVGAGI. The CDR3 runs to 14 residues. This chain's CDR3 is CASSLTRGANGYTF. CDR3 DNA sequence: TGTGCCAGCAGTCTAACGAGGGGGGCAAATGGCTACACCTTC.

This rearrangement joins TRBV12-3 or TRBV12-4 to TRBJ1-2, with D possibly matching TRBD1 (6 bases). Trimming left V 6 bases short and J 4 bases short, with 15 bases between. This CDR3 contains 14 residues. The DNA of the CDR3 is TGTGCCAGCAGCCCACAGGGAGGCAGCTATGGCTACACCTTC. Translating it yields CASSPQGGSYGYTF.

This clonotype was detected ten times or more. The rearrangement joins TRBV7-2 to TRBJ1-5; unclear D gene. V was trimmed by 5 bases and J by 4 bases, leaving 12 bases between them. Per germline, CDR1 SGHTA and CDR2 FQGNSA. The CDR3 length is 14 residues. The CDR3 DNA reads as TGTGCCAGCAGCCTGGACGGCCTAAATCAGCCCCAGCATTTT. Protein product: CASSLDGLNQPQHF. Full variable domain (missing parts from reference TRBV7-2 and TRBJ1-5): GAGVSQSPSNKVTEKGKDVELRCDPISGHTALYWYRQSLGQGLEFLIYFQGNSAPDKSGLPSDRFSAERTGGSVSTLTIQRTQQEDSAVYLCASSLDGLNQPQHFGDGTRLSIL.

The sample holds many counts of this clonotype. The genes are TRBV7-2 and TRBJ2-1; D not resolved. Looked up from germline, CDR1 is SGHTA and CDR2 is FQGNSA. This CDR3 has 14 amino acids. V gave up 2 bases and J gave up 6 bases, with 11 bases separating them. CDR3 amino acids: CASSLSHPSNEQFF. In nucleotides, the CDR3 is TGTGCCAGCAGCTTAAGTCACCCAAGCAATGAGCAGTTCTTC.

This clonotype turned up a few times. This rearrangement joins TRBV29-1 to TRBJ2-7, with a tentative D call TRBD1 (6 bases). From germline, CDR1 is SQVTM and CDR2 ANQGSEA. V gave up 7 bases and J gave up 7 bases, with 23 bases separating them. This CDR3 region has 14 residues. The CDR3, as DNA: TGCAGCGCAATAGTTTTGACAGGTTTTTTTGAGCAGTACTTC. Translated: CSAIVLTGFFEQYF.

This clonotype has only a few counts. CDR3 DNA: TGTGCCAGCAGTTCAGCCGGGATCCTCTCTGGAAACACCATATATTTT. This sequence encodes CASSSAGILSGNTIYF. The rearrangement uses TRBV28 and TRBJ1-3, with no clear D. The CDR3 has 16 amino acids. The germline CDR1 and CDR2 sequences are MDHEN and SYDVKM. V lost 4 bases to trimming and J lost 0 bases, with 13 bases between them.

This clonotype was observed a handful of times. The chain couples TRBV20-1 to TRBJ1-2; no definite D call. From germline, CDR1 is DFQATT and CDR2 SNEGSKA (reference sequence). V dropped 0 bases and J dropped 3 bases, with 8 bases sitting between them. The CDR3 is made up of 13 amino acids. The CDR3 loop is CSARENSDYGYTF. CDR3 bases: TGCAGTGCTAGAGAGAATAGCGACTATGGCTACACCTTC.

This clonotype was seen a few times. The chain combines TRBV12-3 or TRBV12-4 with TRBJ2-7, with D perhaps TRBD1 (5 bases). The CDR3 length is 15 residues. V lost 4 bases and J 0 bases, leaving 13 bases between the germline ends. CDR3 sequence: CASSWWGVSSYEQYF. The CDR3 bases are TGTGCCAGCAGTTGGTGGGGCGTAAGCTCCTACGAGCAGTACTTC.

This clonotype was seen a handful of times. The J gene is TRBJ2-1, the V gene TRBV18; D not resolved. Germline V CDR1 and CDR2: KGHSH, LQKENI. Deletions cut 3 bases from V and 4 bases from J, with 13 bases between. The CDR3 has 15 residues. This CDR3 is CASSPASFGYNEQFF. In DNA, the CDR3 is TGTGCCAGCTCACCGGCGAGTTTTGGTTACAATGAGCAGTTCTTC.

This rearrangement joins TRBV19 to TRBJ2-6; TRBD1 might be the D (7 bases). Looked up from germline, CDR1 is LNHDA and CDR2 is SQIVND (reference sequence). This CDR3 has 15 residues. V lost 7 bases and J 10 bases, leaving 20 bases between the germline ends. CDR3 sequence (DNA): TGTGCCAGTAAATTGGAGCAGGGGGGCTCTAACGTCCTGACTTTC. This sequence encodes CASKLEQGGSNVLTF.

J is TRBJ2-5 and V is TRBV7-6; no clear D. The CDR3 runs to 12 residues. Germline values: CDR1 SGHVS, CDR2 FNYEAQ. The ends were cut back, 5 bases at V and 0 bases at J, with 4 bases in the middle. CDR3 in DNA: TGTGCCAGCAGCACGTACCAAGAGACCCAGTACTTC. Its protein product is CASSTYQETQYF.

This sequence joins TRBV7-3 and TRBJ2-2; TRBD2 matches at 12 bases. CDR3 length: 17 residues. V gave up 1 base and J gave up 6 bases; unmatched junction bases: 6. Germline loops: CDR1 SGHTA, CDR2 FQGTGA. CDR3 region: CASSLNSLAGGPGELFF. CDR3 sequence (DNA): TGTGCCAGCAGCTTAAACTCGCTAGCGGGAGGGCCCGGGGAGCTGTTTTTT.

This clonotype occurred a few times. The chain links TRBV20-1 to TRBJ2-1; D not resolved. Germline values: CDR1 DFQATT, CDR2 SNEGSKA (reference sequence). The CDR3 contains 10 residues. Deletions cut 4 bases from V and 7 bases from J, with 5 bases between. The CDR3 DNA reads TGCAGTGCTAACTTAAATGAGCAGTTCTTC. Translated: CSANLNEQFF.

The rearrangement joins TRBV11-2 to TRBJ2-1; 9 bases map to TRBD2. With V trimmed by 2 bases and J by 9 bases, 8 bases remained unmatched. Looked up from germline, CDR1 is SGHAT and CDR2 is FQNNGV. The CDR3 covers 15 residues. The CDR3, as DNA: TGTGCCAGCAGCTTACGAATTAGCGGGAGCGCTGAGCAGTTCTTC. Protein: CASSLRISGSAEQFF.